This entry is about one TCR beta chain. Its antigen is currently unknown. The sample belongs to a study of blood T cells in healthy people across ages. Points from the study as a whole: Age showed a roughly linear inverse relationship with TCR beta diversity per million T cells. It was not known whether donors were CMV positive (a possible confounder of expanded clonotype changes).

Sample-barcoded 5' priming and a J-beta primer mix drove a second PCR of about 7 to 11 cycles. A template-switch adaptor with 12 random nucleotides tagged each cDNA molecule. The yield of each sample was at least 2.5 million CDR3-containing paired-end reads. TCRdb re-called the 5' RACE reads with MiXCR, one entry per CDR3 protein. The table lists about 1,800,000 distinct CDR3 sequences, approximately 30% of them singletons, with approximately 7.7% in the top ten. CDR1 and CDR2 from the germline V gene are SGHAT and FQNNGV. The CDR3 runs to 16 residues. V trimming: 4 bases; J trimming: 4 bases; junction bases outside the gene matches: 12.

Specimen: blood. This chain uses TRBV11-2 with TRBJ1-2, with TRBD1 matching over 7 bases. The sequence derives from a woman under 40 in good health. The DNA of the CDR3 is TGTGCCAGCAGCTCCTCTAGGGGGCGGGATGCCTATGGCTACACCTTC. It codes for CASSSSRGRDAYGYTF.